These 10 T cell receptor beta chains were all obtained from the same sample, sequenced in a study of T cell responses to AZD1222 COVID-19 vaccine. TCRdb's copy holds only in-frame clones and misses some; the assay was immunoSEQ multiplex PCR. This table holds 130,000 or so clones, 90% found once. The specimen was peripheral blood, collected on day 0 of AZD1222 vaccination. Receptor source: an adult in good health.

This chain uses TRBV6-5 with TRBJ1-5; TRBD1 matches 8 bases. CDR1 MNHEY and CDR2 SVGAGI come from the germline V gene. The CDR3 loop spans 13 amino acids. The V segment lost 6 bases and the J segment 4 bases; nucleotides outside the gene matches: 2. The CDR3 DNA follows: TGTGCCAGCAGGACAGGGGTTAATCAGCCCCAGCATTTT. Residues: CASRTGVNQPQHF.

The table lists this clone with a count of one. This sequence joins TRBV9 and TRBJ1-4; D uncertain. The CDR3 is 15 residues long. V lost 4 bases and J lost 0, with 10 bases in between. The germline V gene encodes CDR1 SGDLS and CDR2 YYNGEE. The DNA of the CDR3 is TGTGCCAGCAGCCTAGGGAGTACAACTAATGAAAAACTGTTTTTT. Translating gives CASSLGSTTNEKLFF.

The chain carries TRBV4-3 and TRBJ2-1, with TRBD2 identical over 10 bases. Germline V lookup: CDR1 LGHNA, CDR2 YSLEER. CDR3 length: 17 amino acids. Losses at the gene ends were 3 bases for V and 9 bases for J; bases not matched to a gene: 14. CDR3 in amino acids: CASSQVLAGAAYGEQFF. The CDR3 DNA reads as TGCGCCAGCAGCCAGGTTCTAGCGGGGGCCGCTTATGGTGAGCAGTTCTTC.

The CDR3 coding sequence is TGTGCCAGCAGCACCCAGACGGCGGGCGAGCAGTACTTC. The encoded protein is CASSTQTAGEQYF. The chain uses TRBV9 and TRBJ2-7, with a tentative D call TRBD2 (5 bases). V gave up 4 bases and J gave up 6 bases, with 14 bases separating them. The germline CDR1 and CDR2 sequences are SGDLS and YYNGEE. This CDR3 region has 13 residues.

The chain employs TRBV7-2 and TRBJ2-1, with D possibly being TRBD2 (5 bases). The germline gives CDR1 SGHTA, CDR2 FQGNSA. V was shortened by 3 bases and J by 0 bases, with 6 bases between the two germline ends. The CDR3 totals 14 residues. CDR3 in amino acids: CASSLGSSYNEQFF. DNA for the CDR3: TGTGCCAGCAGCTTGGGGAGCTCCTACAATGAGCAGTTCTTC.

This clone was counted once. CDR3 nucleotide sequence: TGCGCCAGCAGCCCCGGGGGCATTAACACCGGGGAGCTGTTTTTT. Protein: CASSPGGINTGELFF. The gene calls are TRBV4-1 and TRBJ2-2; D may be TRBD1 or TRBD2 (6 bases each). The CDR3 covers 15 residues. V lost 4 bases and J lost 2, with 11 bases in between. The germline V gene encodes CDR1 MGHRA and CDR2 YSYEKL.

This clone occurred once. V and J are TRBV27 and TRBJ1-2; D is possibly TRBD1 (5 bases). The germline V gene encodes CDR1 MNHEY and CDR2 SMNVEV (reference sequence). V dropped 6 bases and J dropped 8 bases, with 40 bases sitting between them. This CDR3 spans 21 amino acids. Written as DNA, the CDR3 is TGTGCCAGCAGCGAAAACGTCCTCGGGGCCTTCGACCTGTCGACTATGTTGGGCTACACCTTC. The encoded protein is CASSENVLGAFDLSTMLGYTF.

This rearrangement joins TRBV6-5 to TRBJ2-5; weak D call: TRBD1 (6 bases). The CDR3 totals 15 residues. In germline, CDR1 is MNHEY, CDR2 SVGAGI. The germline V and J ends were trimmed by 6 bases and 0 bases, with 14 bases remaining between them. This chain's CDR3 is CASRSSQGHQETQYF. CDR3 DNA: TGTGCCAGCAGATCATCACAGGGACACCAAGAGACCCAGTACTTC.

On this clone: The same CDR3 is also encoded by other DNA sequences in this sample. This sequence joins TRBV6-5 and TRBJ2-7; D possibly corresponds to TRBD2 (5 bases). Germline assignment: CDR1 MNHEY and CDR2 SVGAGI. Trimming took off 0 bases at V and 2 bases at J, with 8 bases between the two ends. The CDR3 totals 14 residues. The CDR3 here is CASSYSGRTYEQYF. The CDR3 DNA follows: TGTGCCAGCAGTTACTCAGGGAGAACCTACGAGCAGTACTTC.

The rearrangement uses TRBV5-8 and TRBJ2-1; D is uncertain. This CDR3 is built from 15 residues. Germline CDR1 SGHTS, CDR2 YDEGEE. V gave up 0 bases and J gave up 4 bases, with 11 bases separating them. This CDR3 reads CASSLGLPKYNEQFF. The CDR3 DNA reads TGTGCCAGCAGCTTGGGGCTGCCGAAATACAATGAGCAGTTCTTC.